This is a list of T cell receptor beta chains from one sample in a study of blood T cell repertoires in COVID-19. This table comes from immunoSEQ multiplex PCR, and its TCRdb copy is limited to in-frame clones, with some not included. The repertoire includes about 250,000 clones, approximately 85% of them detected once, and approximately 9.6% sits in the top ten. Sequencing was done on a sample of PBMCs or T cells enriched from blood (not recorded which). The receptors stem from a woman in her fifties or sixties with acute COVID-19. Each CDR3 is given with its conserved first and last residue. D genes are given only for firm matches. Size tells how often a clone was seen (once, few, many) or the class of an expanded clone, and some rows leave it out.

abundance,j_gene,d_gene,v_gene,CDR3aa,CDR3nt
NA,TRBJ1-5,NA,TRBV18,CASSPGGNQPQHF,TGTGCCAGCTCACCGGGCGGCAATCAGCCCCAGCATTTT
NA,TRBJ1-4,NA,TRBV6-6,CASSFRQAQSGEKLFF,TGTGCCAGCAGCTTTAGACAGGCCCAGTCGGGTGAAAAACTGTTTTTT
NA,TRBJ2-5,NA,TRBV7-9,CASTPGGRETQYF,TGTGCCAGCACCCCCGGGGGACGGGAGACCCAGTACTTC
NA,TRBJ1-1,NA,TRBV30,CAWSTGINTEAFF,TGTGCCTGGTCTACAGGGATCAACACTGAAGCTTTCTTT
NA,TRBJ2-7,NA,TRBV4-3,CASSQEIGVGLSSYEQYF,TGCGCCAGCAGCCAAGAGATAGGGGTGGGACTGAGCTCCTACGAGCAGTACTTC
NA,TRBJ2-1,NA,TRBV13,CASSFAGTYNEQFF,TGTGCCAGCAGCTTTGCCGGGACTTACAATGAGCAGTTCTTC
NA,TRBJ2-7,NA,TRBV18,CASSETERLTEQYF,TGTGCCAGCTCAGAGACGGAGCGTTTAACCGAGCAGTACTTC
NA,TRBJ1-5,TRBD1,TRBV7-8,CASSPGDRGGWQPQHF,TGTGCCAGCAGCCCGGGGGACAGGGGAGGGTGGCAGCCCCAGCATTTT
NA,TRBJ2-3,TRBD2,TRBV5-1,CASSLLASPSKDTQYF,TGCGCCAGCAGCTTACTAGCGAGCCCTTCCAAGGATACGCAGTATTTT
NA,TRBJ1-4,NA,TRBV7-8,CASSIQGELFF,TGTGCCAGCAGCATCCAGGGTGAACTGTTTTTT
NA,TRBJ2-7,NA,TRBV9,CASSVAQGSYEQYF,TGTGCCAGCAGCGTAGCTCAGGGTTCCTACGAGCAGTACTTC
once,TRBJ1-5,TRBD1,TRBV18,CASSPTRGRDQPQHF,TGTGCCAGCTCACCAACCAGGGGGAGAGATCAGCCCCAGCATTTT
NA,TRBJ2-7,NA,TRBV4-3,CASSQNRVGEQYF,TGCGCCAGCAGCCAGAACAGGGTGGGAGAGCAGTACTTC
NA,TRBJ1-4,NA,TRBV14,CASSRERGGHEKLFF,TGTGCCAGCAGCCGAGAGAGGGGGGGACATGAAAAACTGTTTTTT
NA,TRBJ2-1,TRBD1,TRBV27,CASIKMGQGAYNEQFF,TGTGCCAGCATTAAAATGGGACAGGGGGCCTACAATGAGCAGTTCTTC
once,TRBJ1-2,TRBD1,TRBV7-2,CASSLFQGAAYGYTF,TGTGCCAGCAGCTTATTTCAGGGGGCGGCGTATGGCTACACCTTC
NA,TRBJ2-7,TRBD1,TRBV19,CASSNPGQRTGEQYF,TGTGCCAGTAGTAACCCGGGACAGCGGACCGGGGAGCAGTACTTC
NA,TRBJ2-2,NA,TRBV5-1,CASSLAYTGELFF,TGCGCCAGCAGCTTGGCGTACACCGGGGAGCTGTTTTTT
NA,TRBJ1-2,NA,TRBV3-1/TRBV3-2,CASSQDSVATF,TGTGCCAGCAGCCAAGACAGCGTAGCCACCTTC
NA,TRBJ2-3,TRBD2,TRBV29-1,CSAEGRGGFTDTQYF,TGCAGCGCCGAGGGGCGGGGGGGCTTCACAGATACGCAGTATTTT
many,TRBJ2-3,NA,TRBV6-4,CASSDSPQGTDTQYF,TGTGCCAGCAGTGACTCGCCACAAGGCACAGATACGCAGTATTTT
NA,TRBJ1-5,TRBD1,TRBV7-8,CASSSGQGGNQPQHF,TGTGCCAGCAGCAGCGGACAGGGAGGCAATCAGCCCCAGCATTTT
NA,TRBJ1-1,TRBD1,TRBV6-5,CASSNQGAPVTEAFF,TGTGCCAGCAGTAACCAGGGGGCCCCGGTCACTGAAGCTTTCTTT
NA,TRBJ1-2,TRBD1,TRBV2,CASSQQGNGYTF,TGTGCCAGCAGTCAACAGGGGAATGGCTACACCTTC
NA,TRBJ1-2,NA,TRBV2,CASSPQGANYGYTF,TGTGCCAGCAGCCCCCAAGGAGCTAACTATGGCTACACCTTC
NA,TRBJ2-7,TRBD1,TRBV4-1,CASSQLPPTGQGAREQYF,TGCGCCAGCAGCCAATTGCCACCAACCGGACAGGGGGCGCGGGAGCAGTACTTC
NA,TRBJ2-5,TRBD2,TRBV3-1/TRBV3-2,CASSWGGRRSPETQYF,TGTGCCAGCAGCTGGGGGGGGAGACGCTCGCCAGAGACCCAGTACTTC
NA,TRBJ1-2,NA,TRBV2,CASGSWSLANYGYTF,TGTGCCAGCGGCAGCTGGAGTTTGGCTAACTATGGCTACACCTTC
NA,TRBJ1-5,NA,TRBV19,CASSDSGFNQPQHF,TGTGCCAGTAGTGATTCAGGTTTTAATCAGCCCCAGCATTTT
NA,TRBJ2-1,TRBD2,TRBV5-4,CASSLDPSGAYNEQFF,TGTGCCAGCAGCTTGGATCCTAGCGGGGCCTACAATGAGCAGTTCTTC
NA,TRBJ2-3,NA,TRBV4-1,CASSQVAGAAGDTQYF,TGCGCCAGCAGCCAAGTCGCGGGGGCGGCAGGAGATACGCAGTATTTT
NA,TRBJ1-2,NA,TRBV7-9,CASSLEGPMLGGYGYTF,TGTGCCAGCAGCTTAGAGGGCCCCATGCTGGGGGGCTATGGCTACACCTTC
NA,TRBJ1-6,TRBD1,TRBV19,CASSFWDSNNSPLHF,TGTGCCAGTAGTTTCTGGGACAGCAATAATTCACCCCTCCACTTT
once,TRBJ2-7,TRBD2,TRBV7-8,CASSLARVAGGSVAYEQYF,TGTGCCAGCAGCTTAGCGCGAGTAGCGGGGGGGTCCGTGGCCTACGAGCAGTACTTC
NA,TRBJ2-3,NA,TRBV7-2,CASSGVAGSTDTQYF,TGTGCCAGCAGCGGGGTAGCAGGGAGCACAGATACGCAGTATTTT
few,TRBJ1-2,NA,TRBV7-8,CASSLGQLDYGYTF,TGTGCCAGCAGCTTAGGACAGCTGGACTATGGCTACACCTTC
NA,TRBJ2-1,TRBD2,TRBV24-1,CATSDPASGGYNEQFF,TGTGCCACCAGTGACCCTGCTAGCGGGGGGTACAATGAGCAGTTCTTC
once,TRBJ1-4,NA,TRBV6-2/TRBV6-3,CASSYSETGTNEKLFF,TGTGCCAGCAGTTACTCGGAGACAGGAACTAATGAAAAACTGTTTTTT
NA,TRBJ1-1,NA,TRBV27,CASSLIGQAQNTEAFF,TGTGCCAGCAGTTTAATAGGCCAGGCCCAGAACACTGAAGCTTTCTTT
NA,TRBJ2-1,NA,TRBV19,CASSIGGFGNEQFF,TGTGCCAGTAGTATAGGCGGTTTCGGCAATGAGCAGTTCTTC
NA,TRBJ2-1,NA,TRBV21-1,CASSKGPGNNEQFF,TGTGCCAGCAGCAAGGGCCCCGGGAACAATGAGCAGTTCTTC
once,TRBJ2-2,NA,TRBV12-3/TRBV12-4,CASSFGARELFF,TGTGCCAGCAGTTTTGGGGCCAGGGAGCTGTTTTTT